One sample yielded the 3 T cell receptor beta chains listed below, sequenced in a study of spatial heterogeneity in lung cancer. TCRdb re-called the 5' RACE reads with MiXCR, one entry per CDR3 protein. The sample yields tens of thousands of distinct CDR3 sequences, around 7.5% seen once. Time point specified: sample taken at primary tumor resection. This specimen was PBMCs, taken at surgery. Receptors were obtained from a male donor with early-stage non-small cell lung cancer.

On this clonotype itself: Its ends do not fully match the called genes, so a read error is possible. V is TRBV20-1 and J is TRBJ1-6, with no clear D. CDR1 and CDR2 from the germline V gene are DFQATT and SNEGSKA (reference sequence). There are 14 residues in the CDR3. The CDR3 sequence is CSARDLGTNLPLHF. The CDR3 nucleotides read TGCAGTGCTAGGGACCTAGGTACCAATTTACCCCTCCACTTT.

This chain links TRBV28 with TRBJ1-3; no clear D. Trimming cost V 11 bases and J 0 bases, with 8 bases left between them. Germline loops: CDR1 MDHEN, CDR2 SYDVKM. This CDR3 has 12 amino acids. CDR3 amino acids: CADPVSGNTIYF. CDR3 coding DNA: TGTGCCGACCCCGTCTCTGGAAACACCATATATTTT.

The V gene is TRBV7-2, the J gene TRBJ1-4, with 10 nucleotides matching TRBD1. Germline CDR1 is SGHTA and CDR2 is FQGNSA. Germline trimming cut 5 bases from V and 6 bases from J; bases unmatched to any gene: 6. The CDR3 is made up of 15 amino acids. CDR3 in amino acids: CASSQDRGRYEKLFF. The CDR3, as DNA: TGTGCCAGCAGCCAAGACAGGGGGCGTTATGAAAAACTGTTTTTT.